This T cell receptor (beta chain) was identified in a study of cytomegalovirus exposure and HLA in healthy donors (dated by TCRdb to between 2016 and 2019). Broadly, across the study: An earlier analysis of some 620 of the donors reported about 260 Gb of sequence data and 117 million unique TCR beta sequences obtained from 180 million or so T cells. An early release that covered roughly 600 HLA-typed donors contained approximately 300 gigabases of sequencing data and 85 million to 100 million unique TCR sequences. Of the 398 genotyped donors, about 80% fell in the genetic ancestry cluster associated with self-reported Caucasian donors. The study aimed to test whether cataloging public T cell receptors could reveal signatures of past pathogen exposure. Using immunosequencing, the study profiled T cell repertoires from roughly 650 subjects and related those repertoires to cytomegalovirus serostatus. A separate validation cohort of over 95 different subjects was used in addition to the 666-subject first cohort. To predict cytomegalovirus infection status, the study brought together high-throughput TCR immunosequencing, statistical association of individual TCRs with disease status, and machine learning. In a later analysis, previously published TCR beta repertoires from several hundred donors were re-analyzed and high-resolution HLA genotyping was added so that TCR occurrence patterns could be studied. The later analysis used no new phenotypic data to find candidate immune exposures, relying instead on TCR beta sequences and their occurrence across donors. An earlier analysis of some 500 of the donors used high-throughput TCR beta sequencing to judge whether each TCR beta V gene segment behaved as functional or pseudogenic. Donor age, sex, ethnicity and CMV serostatus were compiled together with the repertoire data. A later genetic analysis used genome-wide SNP genotypes for about 60% of the roughly 700 donors, treating that subset as a discovery cohort. All discovery cohort repertoires had been generated on a single sequencing platform. Class I and class II HLA loci were covered by the typing at four-digit resolution. Typing coverage differed by locus: A, B, C, DRB1 and DQB1 were typed in roughly 620-630 donors, DQA1 in about 550, DPA1 in nearly 610, and DPB1 in about 450. Because of strong linkage in the cohort, five DR-DQ haplotypes were treated as single units for association and clustering. Among some 410 genotyped donors of the cohort, an average of around 240,000 unique TCR beta nucleotide sequences were sequenced per donor, around 20% of them non-productive. General findings and caveats noted by the study authors: CMV serostatus was the only immune exposure information available for the cohort. A later analysis associated 15,000 to 20,000 TCR beta sequences with specific HLA alleles at a false discovery rate of 0.05. The classifier was reported to diagnose cytomegalovirus status with high specificity and sensitivity in both the original and validation cohorts. Linkage disequilibrium might explain the correlated functional status among segregating V segments, but an unknown experimental factor could not be ruled out. The study listed 164 TCR beta chains as associated with cytomegalovirus. Some IMGT-functional V segments, including TRBV6-2 and TRBV6-3, could not be told apart with the 87-base-pair reads, so those segments were excluded. Because some donors lacked HLA typing at each locus, the association tests relied only on the typed subset. Broadly in line with IMGT annotations, most TCR beta V segments showed up in productive rearrangements about 87% or about 30% of the time in an earlier analysis of approximately 600 of the donors. According to a later analysis, parvovirus B19, influenza, CMV and Epstein-Barr virus appeared linked to several top co-occurrence clusters. Most CMV-associated TCR beta chains appeared to be HLA-restricted in a later analysis, and the HLA associations seemed to be driven largely by CMV exposure. According to a later genetic analysis, donors in an Asian-associated ancestry cluster had fewer N-insertions in productive TCRs than the approximately 650-donor mean. The authors suggested that the approach could potentially be extended to other disease states and immunological phenotypes. Sequencing depth was assumed to be roughly uniform across donors in the presence/absence analyses, though that assumption may not hold. In a later genetic analysis, a missense DCLRE1C variant was associated with V-gene and J-gene trimming of TCR beta chains, and the association was replicated in an independent cohort. In a later analysis, the rate of TCR association differed among HLA loci, with DRB1 alleles having the most associated TCRs and HLA-C alleles having the fewest. Because counts were too low, seventeen rarely observed V segments, including chromosome 9 orphons, were excluded from the earlier analysis of some 540 of the donors. This cohort had only TCR beta chains sequenced, and the lack of alpha or paired-chain data limited which features could be detected. In vitro tests confirmed that a few of the cytomegalovirus-associated TCR beta chains recognize cytomegalovirus antigens. A cluster of highly shared sequence variants was judged likely to represent a technical artifact of the sequencing pipeline. While some public TCRs were present in many individuals, most TCR sequences turned up only very rarely across donors. Compared with equally common non-associated chains, HLA-associated TCR beta chains in a later analysis were more clonally expanded and had lower generation probabilities. When HLA alleles, especially DR and DQ, strongly co-occurred, TCR associations were difficult to assign to individual alleles. A further reported finding was that TCR beta sequences accurately predicted the HLA-A and HLA-B alleles for most subjects in the first cohort.

CDR1 SGHDT and CDR2 YYEEEE are derived from the germline V gene. Counted from cysteine to phenylalanine, this CDR3 has 15 amino acids. The only DNA kept is the CDR3, 45 bases in frame from the first base. V and J are trimmed by 4 bases and 9 bases, and the gene matches miss 10 bases of the junction. The cohort was made up of approximately 670 healthy bone marrow donors. All cohort members were sampled while nominally healthy, although unrecorded immune exposures were likely present. The donor was CMV seropositive and was included in the group of approximately 310 seropositive cohort members. A peripheral blood sample was collected from each donor, and TCR beta sequencing was performed on peripheral blood mononuclear cells. The Qiagen DNeasy Blood Extraction Kit was used to extract genomic DNA from the blood cell samples. Note on this clone: The antigen it recognizes is unknown.

To prepare the library, the immunoSEQ multiplex PCR assay was applied. For the multiplex PCR, a mixture combining 60 forward primers for TCR Vbeta segments and 13 reverse primers for TCR Jbeta segments was used. Amplification of the CDR3 region of rearranged TCR beta genes was performed with a multiplex PCR assay on genomic DNA. The amplified TCR beta libraries were sequenced on the Illumina HiSeq System as 87-base-pair reads. The original pipeline was this. A later analysis tallied about 77 million unique TCR beta chains across the 650 to 750 repertoires, and approximately 12 million of those chains were shared by two or more donors. A nearest-neighbor algorithm error-corrected the raw reads and collapsed the reads into unique sequences, merging closely related sequences to remove PCR and sequencing errors. To assign V, D and J gene segments, CDR3 sequences were aligned to IMGT reference sequences. For a sequence to be retained, a match of at least six nucleotides to both a V gene segment and a J gene segment was required. A rearrangement counted as productive if the CDR3 had no stop codons and remained in frame with V and J, and every other rearrangement counted as non-productive. CDR3 was defined according to IMGT convention as the region running from the second conserved V-encoded cysteine to the conserved J-encoded phenylalanine. Sequences without an unambiguous match to a single V gene segment were excluded from the earlier analysis of 450 to 650 of the donors. An earlier analysis of several hundred of the donors classified V segments as functional when productive rearrangements were above 56.7% and as segregating when the standard deviation between donors was above 5%. To diagnose cytomegalovirus status from the catalog of TCR beta chain sequences, a statistical classification framework was built. V and J gene assignment, in a later analysis, came from comparing TCR nucleotide sequences with IMGT/GENE-DB human TR gene sequences. Using the TCRdist pipeline, a later analysis assigned CDR3 sequences along with most-parsimonious VDJ recombination scenarios. In a later analysis, every TCR beta chain was defined by the combination of its CDR3 amino acid sequence and its V-gene family, and reads without a unique V-gene family were dropped. In a later analysis, some 600 highly shared, low-generation-probability nucleotide sequences were removed to address suspected cross-contamination and a sequencing artifact. In a later analysis, a clonal expansion index for each public chain was calculated from normalized within-repertoire ranks of inferred template counts. In a later analysis, generation probabilities were computed using a VDJ recombination model fitted to out-of-frame rearrangements, and the results were checked against IGoR. A later analysis scored TCR-TCR, TCR-HLA and TCR-CMV co-occurrence with hypergeometric tests, applying a repertoire-size bias correction to TCR pairs. False discovery rates were estimated in a later analysis by permuting HLA or CMV assignments 20 times. In a later analysis, co-occurring TCRs were grouped with DBSCAN, and TCRdist sequence similarity was added when clustering was performed within HLA-allele-positive subsets. Repertoires with fewer than 30,000 or more than 120,000 public chains, plus five repertoires with anomalous nucleotide sharing, were excluded from co-occurrence clustering. The table comes from immuneACCESS by way of TCRdb, which keeps in-frame sequences with V and J called. Part of the clones is missing from these tables; in studies checked, under half for an unresolved V gene and the rest for unknown reasons. The V and J calls and clone size come from that table; D and trimming were worked out from the DNA. Per the sample table, the count is about 200,000 clones. The ten largest clones represent 0.95% to 1.3% of the sample.

Sequencing input: PBMCs. This TCR was recovered from a girl aged 2-10 years in good health and CMV-seropositive. The chain employs TRBV5-6 and TRBJ2-7; 13 central bases correspond to TRBD2. In nucleotide form, the sequence is TGTGCCAGCAGCGGGGGGACTAGCGGGGTGAGCAGGCAGTACTTC. This sequence encodes CASSGGTSGVSRQYF.